This TCR beta chain derives from a study of blood T cell repertoires in COVID-19. Sequenced by immunoSEQ multiplex PCR; TCRdb stores in-frame clones only, minus some. The sample holds roughly 180,000 clones, 85% seen once. The CDR3 has 15 amino acids. V was clipped by 2 bases and J by 5 bases; unmatched bases: 7. CDR1 and CDR2 (germline): SGHVS, FNYEAQ. In its sample, this clone was seen a few times. The source is a woman aged 50 to 60 with COVID-19, enrolled during active disease. Sample: peripheral blood. The chain carries TRBV7-6 and TRBJ1-1, with 8 bases matching TRBD1. DNA for the CDR3: TGTGCCAGCAGCTTACGGCAGGGGGCAGAGACTGAAGCTTTCTTT. Translated: CASSLRQGAETEAFF.